Listed here are 19 T cell receptor beta chains from one sample, sequenced in a study of technical replicates of blood from several donors. The data were produced by immunoSEQ multiplex PCR, yet TCRdb's version contains in-frame clones alone and is incomplete. The sample records under 75,000 clones, around 85% being singletons. Sample: PBMCs. The source is a human donor in good health. Some clones in this sample may be carry-over from other donors' samples.

V and J are TRBV5-1 and TRBJ1-1; no reliable D call. Germline loops: CDR1 SGHRS, CDR2 YFSETQ. The CDR3 is 13 amino acids. V was cut by 3 bases and J by 7 bases, with 13 bases left in between. The CDR3 protein is CASSSRSVGEAFF. DNA of the CDR3: TGCGCCAGCAGCTCCCGGTCCGTCGGTGAAGCTTTCTTT.

J is TRBJ1-2 and V is TRBV2; the match to TRBD1 covers 8 bases. CDR1 SNHLY and CDR2 FYNNEI come from the germline V gene. J lost 7 bases, V lost 8 bases, and 15 bases had no gene match. The CDR3 loop spans 15 amino acids. CDR3 sequence reads: CASGEEDRDIRGYTF. As DNA, the CDR3 is TGTGCCAGCGGGGAGGAGGACAGGGATATTCGTGGCTACACCTTC.

The chain uses TRBV27 and TRBJ2-7; D remains ambiguous. The germline V gene encodes CDR1 MNHEY and CDR2 SMNVEV (reference sequence). V lost 3 bases and J lost 4, with 10 bases in between. The CDR3 is 13 residues long. The CDR3, as DNA: TGTGCCAGCAGTTTTGGGCAATATTACGAGCAGTACTTC. The encoded protein is CASSFGQYYEQYF.

This chain connects TRBV6-5 to TRBJ2-3; D ambiguous. Trimming pared 2 bases from V and 4 bases from J, leaving 13 bases between. CDR1 is MNHEY and CDR2 is SVGAGI in the germline V gene. The CDR3 runs to 15 residues. CDR3 coding DNA: TGTGCCAGCAGTTACACGTTAGCATACTCAGATACGCAGTATTTT. It encodes CASSYTLAYSDTQYF.

There are a few counts of this clone. The J gene is TRBJ1-1, the V gene TRBV5-1, with a possible D match to TRBD1 (5 bases). Per germline, CDR1 SGHRS and CDR2 YFSETQ. The ends were cut back, 0 bases at V and 5 bases at J, with 11 bases in the middle. The CDR3 has 14 residues. This CDR3 is CASSLAMGTTEAFF. CDR3 sequence (DNA): TGCGCCAGCAGCTTGGCCATGGGGACTACTGAAGCTTTCTTT.

The chain combines TRBV4-1 with TRBJ1-3; D ambiguous. This CDR3 has 16 amino acids. The V gene lost 1 base and the J gene lost 0 bases, with 10 bases spanning the gap. CDR1 is MGHRA and CDR2 is YSYEKL in the germline V gene. In nucleotides, the CDR3 is TGCGCCAGCAGCCAAGTTATCAGACTCTCTGGAAACACCATATATTTT. It yields the protein CASSQVIRLSGNTIYF.

This clone was counted at least ten times. The chain carries TRBV6-4 and TRBJ2-3, with D perhaps matching TRBD1 (6 bases). This CDR3 spans 14 amino acids. Per the germline V gene, CDR1 is MRHNA and CDR2 is SNTAGT. V was trimmed by 0 bases and J by 4 bases, leaving 8 bases between them. The CDR3 bases are TGTGCCAGCAGTGACTCCAAGGGGGCAGATACGCAGTATTTT. It codes for CASSDSKGADTQYF.

V is TRBV7-2 and J is TRBJ2-1, with 7 bases that match TRBD2. The CDR3 runs to 15 residues. J lost 5 bases, V lost 2 bases, and 6 bases had no gene match. CDR1 is SGHTA, CDR2 FQGNSA, per germline. The DNA for the CDR3 is TGTGCCAGCAGCTTACAGGCTAGCGGCAACAATGAGCAGTTCTTC. Translated, it gives CASSLQASGNNEQFF.

The V gene is TRBV2, the J gene TRBJ1-1; D gene ambiguous. Per the germline V gene, CDR1 is SNHLY and CDR2 is FYNNEI. V lost 3 bases and J 1 base, leaving 6 bases between the germline ends. The CDR3 has 13 residues. This chain's CDR3 is CASSEFRNTEAFF. CDR3 in DNA: TGTGCCAGCAGTGAGTTCAGGAACACTGAAGCTTTCTTT.

This clone was seen once. The chain recombines TRBV2 with TRBJ2-7; a weak D match, TRBD1 (6 bases). The CDR3 sequence is 15 residues long. Germline V CDR1 and CDR2: SNHLY, FYNNEI. Deletions cut 6 bases from V and 1 base from J, with 16 bases between. DNA of the CDR3: TGTGCCAGCAGACCCGGGACACGAAAATCCTACGAGCAGTACTTC. It codes for CASRPGTRKSYEQYF.

This clone was recorded only once. The chain combines TRBV7-9 with TRBJ2-5; 10 nucleotides agree with TRBD2. This CDR3 is 17 amino acids long. Trimming removed 1 base from V and 1 base from J; junction bases left unmatched: 6. CDR1 is SEHNR and CDR2 is FQNEAQ in the germline V gene (reference sequence). The CDR3 here is CASSLGWSGGAQETQYF. The CDR3 DNA reads as TGTGCCAGCAGCTTAGGGTGGAGCGGGGGGGCCCAAGAGACCCAGTACTTC.

The chain is built from TRBV4-1 and TRBJ2-3; 15 bases fit TRBD2. CDR1 is MGHRA and CDR2 is YSYEKL in the germline V gene. The CDR3 totals 15 residues. The V gene end was trimmed by 4 bases and the J gene end by 6 bases; junction bases not matched to a gene: 2. As DNA, the CDR3 is TGCGCCAGCAGCCGGGGGACTAGCGGGGGGGATACGCAGTATTTT. Translation: CASSRGTSGGDTQYF.

This rearrangement joins TRBV7-3 to TRBJ2-7; a weak D match, TRBD1 (5 bases). This CDR3 comprises 13 residues. The germline CDR1 and CDR2 sequences are SGHTA and FQGTGA. V lost 5 bases to trimming and J lost 3 bases, with 11 bases between them. The CDR3 sequence is CASSPGNRYEQYF. The CDR3 DNA reads as TGTGCCAGCAGCCCAGGGAACCGCTACGAGCAGTACTTC. Full variable domain (rest looked up from reference TRBV7-3 and TRBJ2-7): GAGVSQTPSNKVTEKGKYVELRCDPISGHTALYWYRQSLGQGPEFLIYFQGTGAADDSGLPNDRFFAVRPEGSVSTLKIQRTERGDSAVYLCASSPGNRYEQYFGPGTRLTVT.

The V and J genes are TRBV12-5 and TRBJ2-1; 8 positions match TRBD2. Unmatched junction bases numbered 14, after V lost 5 bases and J lost 8 bases. CDR1 LGHNT and CDR2 FRNRAP come from the germline V gene. This CDR3 region has 16 residues. CDR3: CASGLSGLGGPDEQFF. In DNA, the CDR3 is TGTGCTAGTGGTCTCTCGGGACTAGGCGGACCAGATGAGCAGTTCTTC.

This clone was counted between two and nine times. The rearrangement links TRBV5-6 to TRBJ1-1; no definite D call. The ends were cut back, 5 bases at V and 4 bases at J, with 15 bases in the middle. Per germline, CDR1 SGHDT and CDR2 YYEEEE. This CDR3 has 14 residues. CDR3 sequence (DNA): TGTGCCAGCAGACCCATGAGACAATTCACTGAAGCTTTCTTT. It yields the protein CASRPMRQFTEAFF.

By share, this clone counts as medium-sized (0.01 to 0.1%). The chain uses TRBV6-1 and TRBJ1-1, with 11 bases that match TRBD1. Trimming removed 4 bases from V and 3 bases from J; junction bases left unmatched: 1. Germline assignment: CDR1 MNHNS and CDR2 SASEGT. The CDR3 has 14 amino acids. The CDR3 sequence: CASSGTGGYTEAFF. The DNA of the CDR3 is TGTGCCAGCAGTGGGACAGGGGGCTACACTGAAGCTTTCTTT.

The rearrangement links TRBV19 to TRBJ1-5; D gene unclear. V was shortened by 7 bases and J by 0 bases, with 10 bases between the two germline ends. From germline, CDR1 is LNHDA and CDR2 SQIVND (reference sequence). The CDR3 is 14 residues long. The CDR3 region is CASNLENSNQPQHF. The CDR3 region has the DNA TGTGCCAGTAACCTAGAAAATAGCAATCAGCCCCAGCATTTT. Together with reference TRBV19 and TRBJ1-5, the CDR3 gives the full variable domain: DGGITQSPKYLFRKEGQNVTLSCEQNLNHDAMYWYRQDPGQGLRLIYYSQIVNDFQKGDIAEGYSVSREKKESFPLTVTSAQKNPTAFYLCASNLENSNQPQHFGDGTRLSIL.

In this sample, this clone turned up once. For the CDR3, the DNA is TGCGCCAGCAGCGGAGGGACAGGGCATGACTATGGCTACACCTTC. Protein: CASSGGTGHDYGYTF. The chain is built from TRBV5-1 and TRBJ1-2; the match to TRBD1 covers 9 bases. The J segment lost 3 bases and the V segment lost 4 bases, leaving 7 bases of the junction unmatched. CDR1 is SGHRS, CDR2 YFSETQ, per germline. The CDR3 runs 15 residues.

The CDR3 region is CASSQDSGGRTPLHF. As DNA, the CDR3 is TGTGCCAGCAGCCAAGATTCGGGGGGAAGGACACCCCTCCACTTT. The chain couples TRBV14 to TRBJ1-6, with a tentative D call TRBD1 (5 bases). Trimming removed 0 bases from V and 11 bases from J, with 14 bases in between. The CDR3 loop spans 15 amino acids. Germline V CDR1 and CDR2: SGHDN, FVKESK.